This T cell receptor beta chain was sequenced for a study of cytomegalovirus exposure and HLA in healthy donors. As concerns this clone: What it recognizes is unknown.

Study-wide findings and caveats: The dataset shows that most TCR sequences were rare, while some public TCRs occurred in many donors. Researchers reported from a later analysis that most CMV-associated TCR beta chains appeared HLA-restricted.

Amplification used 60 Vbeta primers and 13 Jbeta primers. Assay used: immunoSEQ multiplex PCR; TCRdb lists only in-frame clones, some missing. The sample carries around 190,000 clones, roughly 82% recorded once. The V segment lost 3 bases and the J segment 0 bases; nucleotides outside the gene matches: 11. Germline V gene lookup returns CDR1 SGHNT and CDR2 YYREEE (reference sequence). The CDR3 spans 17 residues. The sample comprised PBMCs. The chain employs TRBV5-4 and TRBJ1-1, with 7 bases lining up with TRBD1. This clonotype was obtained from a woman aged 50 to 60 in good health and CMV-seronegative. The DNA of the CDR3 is TGTGCCAGCAGCTCCCCAACGACAGGGAGCATGAACACTGAAGCTTTCTTT. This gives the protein CASSSPTTGSMNTEAFF.